The sequence of this T cell receptor beta chain was determined in a study of CD8 T cells in ankylosing spondylitis. Study findings and constraints: CD8+ disease-linked clones were present at relatively low frequencies in blood.

CDR1 and CDR2 from the germline V gene are SQVTM and ANQGSEA. CDR3 length: 13 residues. J gave up 3 bases and V 4 bases, and 6 bases lay outside the gene matches. This clonotype occurred many times. The antigen remains undetermined. By quantitative 5'-RACE with molecular barcodes, the TCR beta libraries were made. TCRdb redid the calling of the 5' RACE reads with MiXCR, one entry per CDR3 protein. The sample includes about 160,000 distinct CDR3 sequences, around 18% of them seen just once. This sequence was found in a male donor with ankylosing spondylitis or in good health (not recorded which). This chain joins TRBV29-1 and TRBJ2-7; TRBD1 agrees at 7 bases. The source material was blood, either unsorted or a sorted T cell fraction (not recorded which). CDR3 in DNA: TGCAGCGTTGTACCCGGGACAGTCTACGAGCAGTACTTC. It encodes CSVVPGTVYEQYF.